This T cell receptor beta chain was recovered during a study of blood T cell repertoires in COVID-19. This clone has just one count. Germline V gene sequence: CDR1 KGHSH, CDR2 LQKENI. V lost 0 bases to trimming and J lost 3 bases; unmatched junction nucleotides: 4. This CDR3 is built from 15 residues. In the authors' methods: The authors estimated nucleated cell counts from reference gene primer amplification. Generated by immunoSEQ multiplex PCR, the TCRdb table keeps only in-frame clones and is missing some. V and J calls and clone size are as listed in that table; D and trimming were resolved from the DNA. The table has roughly 360,000 clones, 85% to 90% seen once.

V and J are TRBV18 and TRBJ2-7; 8 positions agree with TRBD1. The sequenced sample consisted of PBMCs or T cells enriched from blood (not recorded which). The TCR was taken from a woman aged 25 to 45 with acute COVID-19. CDR3 loop: CASSPPDRAFYEQYF. Written as DNA, the CDR3 is TGTGCCAGCTCACCACCGGACAGGGCGTTCTACGAGCAGTACTTC.